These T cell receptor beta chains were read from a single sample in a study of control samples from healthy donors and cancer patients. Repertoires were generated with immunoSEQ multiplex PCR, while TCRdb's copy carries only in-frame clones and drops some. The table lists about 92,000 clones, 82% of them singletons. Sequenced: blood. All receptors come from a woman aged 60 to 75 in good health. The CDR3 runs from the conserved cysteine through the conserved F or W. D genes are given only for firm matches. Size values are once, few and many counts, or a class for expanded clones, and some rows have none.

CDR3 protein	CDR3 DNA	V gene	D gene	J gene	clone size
CSVEYGSNQPQHF	TGCAGCGTTGAGTATGGAAGCAATCAGCCCCAGCATTTT	TRBV29-1	.	TRBJ1-5	.
CASSPDRAQETQYF	TGTGCCAGCAGTCCGGACAGAGCTCAAGAGACCCAGTACTTC	TRBV27	.	TRBJ2-5	.
CASSIARNTEAFF	TGTGCCAGTAGTATAGCCCGGAACACTGAAGCTTTCTTT	TRBV19	.	TRBJ1-1	.
CASSLETQYF	TGTGCCAGCAGTTTGGAGACCCAGTACTTC	TRBV12-3/TRBV12-4	.	TRBJ2-5	.
CASSLEVGELFF	TGTGCCAGCAGCTTAGAAGTCGGGGAGCTGTTTTTT	TRBV11-3	.	TRBJ2-2	.
CSVYTPQWLAGDEQYF	TGCAGCGTTTACACTCCCCAGTGGCTAGCGGGGGACGAGCAGTACTTC	TRBV29-1	TRBD2	TRBJ2-7	.
CASSPQIGSMNTEAFF	TGTGCCAGCTCACCACAGATAGGGTCTATGAACACTGAAGCTTTCTTT	TRBV18	.	TRBJ1-1	.
CASRQTWNTGELFF	TGTGCCAGCAGACAGACCTGGAACACCGGGGAGCTGTTTTTT	TRBV6-4	.	TRBJ2-2	.
CASSQVNYGYTF	TGTGCCAGCAGCCAAGTTAACTATGGCTACACCTTC	TRBV3-1/TRBV3-2	.	TRBJ1-2	.
CASGNLAKNIQYF	TGTGCCAGCGGGAACCTAGCCAAAAACATTCAGTACTTC	TRBV28	.	TRBJ2-4	.
CAIRGGSGELFF	TGTGCCATCCGAGGGGGGTCCGGGGAGCTGTTTTTT	TRBV10-3	.	TRBJ2-2	.
CASSLWDTEAFF	TGTGCCAGCAGCTTGTGGGACACTGAAGCTTTCTTT	TRBV5-6	.	TRBJ1-1	.
CASSLHGGSTEAFF	TGTGCCAGCAGCTTGCATGGTGGGTCCACTGAAGCTTTCTTT	TRBV7-9	.	TRBJ1-1	.
CASSLTGSSYNEQFF	TGTGCCAGCAGCTTAACCGGGAGCTCCTACAATGAGCAGTTCTTC	TRBV7-2	.	TRBJ2-1	once
CASTGSVGGLNTIYF	TGTGCCAGCACCGGTTCCGTGGGGGGTTTGAACACCATATATTTT	TRBV28	.	TRBJ1-3	.
CASKTGANTEAFF	TGTGCCAGCAAAACAGGGGCGAACACTGAAGCTTTCTTT	TRBV6-5	TRBD1	TRBJ1-1	.
CASSLERWSQYF	TGTGCCAGCAGTTTAGAACGGTGGAGCCAGTACTTC	TRBV12-3/TRBV12-4	.	TRBJ2-5	.
CASSSLGGGKLEAFF	TGTGCCAGCAGCTCCCTCGGGGGGGGCAAGCTTGAAGCTTTCTTT	TRBV27	.	TRBJ1-1	.
CASFYRTANEQFF	TGTGCCAGCTTTTATAGGACTGCTAATGAGCAGTTCTTC	TRBV6-5	.	TRBJ2-1	.
CASTASGSYEQYF	TGTGCCAGCACGGCTAGCGGGAGCTACGAGCAGTACTTC	TRBV6-5	TRBD2	TRBJ2-7	.
CASSQNRDNSPLHF	TGTGCCAGCAGCCAAAACAGGGATAATTCACCCCTCCACTTT	TRBV14	.	TRBJ1-6	.
CASSLVGRGSEHEQYF	TGTGCCAGCAGCTTGGTCGGGCGCGGGAGTGAGCACGAGCAGTACTTC	TRBV5-6	TRBD2	TRBJ2-7	.